One sample yielded the 5 T cell receptor beta chains listed below, sequenced in a study of T cells after posttransplantation cyclophosphamide. A marrow graft followed busulfan-fludarabine conditioning, with cyclophosphamide on days +3 and +4. Profiling relied on immunoSEQ multiplex PCR, and the TCRdb table lists in-frame clones only, not all of them. The sample holds over 20,000 clones, roughly nine tenths seen once. Specimen: PBMCs, collected after allogeneic stem cell transplant with posttransplant cyclophosphamide. All receptors come from a female patient aged 30 to 40 who received an allogeneic stem cell transplant from an unrelated donor, was CMV-positive, and had no GVHD. Part of the T cells may come from the graft donor.

The gene calls are TRBV6-6 and TRBJ2-7; unclear D gene. The germline V gene has CDR1 MNHNY and CDR2 SVGAGI (reference sequence). The CDR3 spans 13 residues. The V and J ends lost 6 bases and 1 base respectively, with 10 bases between them. CDR3 loop: CASRTSKSYEQYF. The CDR3 DNA follows: TGTGCCAGCAGAACTTCCAAGTCCTACGAGCAGTACTTC.

The V gene is TRBV4-2, the J gene TRBJ2-7; 8 nucleotides match TRBD2. The CDR3 is 15 residues long. The germline CDR1 and CDR2 sequences are LGHNA and YNFKEQ. V lost 4 bases and J lost 4; bases outside the gene matches: 9. CDR3 nucleotides: TGTGCCAGCAGCCGGGGCACGGGGGGGTTTTACGAGCAGTACTTC. Encoded protein: CASSRGTGGFYEQYF.

This clone was seen only a few times. The chain joins TRBV10-3 to TRBJ2-2; a possible D gene is TRBD1 (6 bases). Germline CDR1 is ENHRY and CDR2 is SYGVKD. V was cut by 6 bases and J by 4 bases, with 12 bases left in between. The CDR3 is made up of 14 amino acids. The CDR3: CAISRGHLTGELFF. CDR3 nucleotides: TGTGCCATCAGCAGGGGACACCTCACCGGGGAGCTGTTTTTT.

The chain employs TRBV19 and TRBJ2-1; D might be TRBD1 (6 bases). The V gene lost 6 bases and the J gene lost 0 bases, with 12 bases spanning the gap. Germline-derived CDR1 and CDR2 are LNHDA and SQIVND (reference sequence). CDR3 length: 15 amino acids. This CDR3 reads CASSRDRSSYNEQFF. CDR3 coding DNA: TGTGCCAGTAGCCGCGACAGGTCCTCCTACAATGAGCAGTTCTTC. Filled out from reference TRBV19 and TRBJ2-1, the complete variable domain reads DGGITQSPKYLFRKEGQNVTLSCEQNLNHDAMYWYRQDPGQGLRLIYYSQIVNDFQKGDIAEGYSVSREKKESFPLTVTSAQKNPTAFYLCASSRDRSSYNEQFFGPGTRLTVL.

The J gene is TRBJ1-2, the V gene TRBV28; D unclear. Trimming took off 4 bases at V and 2 bases at J, with 8 bases between the two ends. The CDR3 runs to 13 residues. Germline CDR1 is MDHEN and CDR2 is SYDVKM. CDR3 coding DNA: TGTGCCAGCAGTTACGACATCAACTATGGCTACACCTTC. It yields the protein CASSYDINYGYTF.